This T cell receptor (beta chain) emerged from a study of blood T cell repertoires in COVID-19. The wider study: COVID-19 samples from acute and convalescent phases originated in the United States, Italy and Spain.

CDR1 is DFQATT and CDR2 is SNEGSKA in the germline V gene (reference sequence). The CDR3 extends over 18 amino acids. Unmatched junction bases numbered 19, after V lost 3 bases and J lost 3 bases. Under the authors' procedure: Reference gene primer amplification in the assay estimated nucleated cell counts. Only in-frame clones appear in the TCRdb table, and some are missing; sequencing was by immunoSEQ multiplex PCR. V, J and clone size reflect that table, while D and trimming were determined from the DNA. The sample consists of 350,000 to 450,000 clones, about 91% of them appearing once. Patients from Seattle were sampled longitudinally, starting during active infection.

This receptor was identified in a middle-aged woman with COVID-19, enrolled during active disease. The chain has TRBV20-1 and TRBJ1-2; 7 positions match TRBD1. Source material: peripheral blood. The CDR3 region is CSASSVREKRGLDYGYTF. CDR3 DNA sequence: TGCAGTGCTAGTTCCGTGCGGGAAAAAAGGGGGCTTGACTATGGCTACACCTTC.